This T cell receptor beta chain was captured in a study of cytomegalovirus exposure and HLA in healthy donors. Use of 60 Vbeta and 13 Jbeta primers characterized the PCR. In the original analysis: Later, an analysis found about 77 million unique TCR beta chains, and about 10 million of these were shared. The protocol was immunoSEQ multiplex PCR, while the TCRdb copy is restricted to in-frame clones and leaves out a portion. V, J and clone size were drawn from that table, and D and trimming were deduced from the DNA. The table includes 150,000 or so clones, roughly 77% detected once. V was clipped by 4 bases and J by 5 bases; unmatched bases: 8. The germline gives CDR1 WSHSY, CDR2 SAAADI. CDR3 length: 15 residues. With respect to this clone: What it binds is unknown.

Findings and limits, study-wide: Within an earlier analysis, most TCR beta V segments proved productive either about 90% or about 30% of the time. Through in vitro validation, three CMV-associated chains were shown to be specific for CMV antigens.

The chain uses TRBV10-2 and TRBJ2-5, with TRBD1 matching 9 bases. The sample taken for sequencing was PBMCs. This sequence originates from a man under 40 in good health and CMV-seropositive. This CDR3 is CASSAGTGSLETQYF. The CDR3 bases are TGCGCCAGCAGTGCCGGGACAGGGTCGCTGGAGACCCAGTACTTC.